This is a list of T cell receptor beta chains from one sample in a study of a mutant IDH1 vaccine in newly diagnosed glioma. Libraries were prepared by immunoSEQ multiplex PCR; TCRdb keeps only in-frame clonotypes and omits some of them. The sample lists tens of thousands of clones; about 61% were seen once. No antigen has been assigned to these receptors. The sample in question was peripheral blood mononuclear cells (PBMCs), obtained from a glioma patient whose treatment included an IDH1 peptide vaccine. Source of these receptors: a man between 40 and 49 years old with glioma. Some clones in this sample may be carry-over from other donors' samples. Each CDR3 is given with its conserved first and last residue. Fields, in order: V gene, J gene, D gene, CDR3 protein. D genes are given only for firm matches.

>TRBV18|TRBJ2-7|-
CASSPPTVPREQYF
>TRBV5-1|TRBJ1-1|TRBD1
CASSERTGYKDTEAFF
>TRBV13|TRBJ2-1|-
CASSLAGAYNEQFF
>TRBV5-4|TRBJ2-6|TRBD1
CASSRGQGNSGANVLTF
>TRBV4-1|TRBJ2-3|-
CASSQDKGLASDTQYF
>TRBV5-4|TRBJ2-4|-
CASSGGGVEAKNIQYF
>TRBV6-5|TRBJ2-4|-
CASSYGPKNIQYF
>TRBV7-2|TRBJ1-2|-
CASSLQGQTNYGYTF
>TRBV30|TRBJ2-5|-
CAWSVGKTQYF
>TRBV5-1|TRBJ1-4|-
CASSLGTVSNEKLFF